This T cell receptor beta chain appears in the sequencing data of a study of Ad26.COV2.S vaccination and SARS-CoV-2 variants (dated by TCRdb to the early 2020s). Some background on the complete study: Donors in the vaccine arm were drawn from COV1001, a phase I-IIa trial of Ad26.COV2.S in healthy adults that was multicentre, randomized, double-blind and placebo-controlled. Ad26.COV2.S was administered intramuscularly at 5 x 10^10 or 1 x 10^11 viral particles, either as a single shot or as two shots given 56 days apart. TCRbeta repertoire sequencing was used to assess the specificity and breadth of SARS-CoV-2-reactive T cell receptors after Ad26.COV2.S vaccination. A total of approximately 30 samples were included in the TCR-sequenced set, comprising roughly 19 Ad26.COV2.S vaccine recipients, 5 placebo recipients and 8 SARS-CoV-2 convalescent individuals. Trial participants were randomized into five groups of five: low-dose or high-dose Ad26.COV2.S given once or twice, or placebo on both occasions. Investigators remained blinded to trial group allocation during experiments and outcome assessment. Study-wide findings and limitations: Comparing responses between vaccine doses or regimens was not something the study was powered to do. Non-spike TCR breadth was comparable between vaccine and placebo recipients, consistent with the vaccine containing only spike. Substantial breadth of spike-specific CD8+ and CD4+ T cell responses was reported after vaccination. Ad26.COV2.S recipients had higher spike-specific TCR breadth than placebo recipients (P = 0.0014). It was noted by the authors that total T cell responses may have been underestimated by the TCR breadth and depth analyses.

The immunoSEQ Assay was the method used to sequence TCRbeta CDR3 regions. After extraction, genomic DNA underwent amplification by bias-controlled multiplex PCR, followed by high-throughput sequencing. Per the source publication's procedure: To quantify the absolute abundance of every unique TCRbeta CDR3 region, sequences were collapsed and filtered. T cell fraction was estimated by normalization of TCRbeta template counts to usable DNA, with usable DNA being measured through amplification of reference genes present in all nucleated cells. Repertoire TCRs were annotated as SARS-CoV-2-specific by exact matching of V gene, CDR3 amino acid sequence and J gene to a known reactive TCR set. The reference SARS-CoV-2 TCR set was obtained from MIRA and was filtered for enrichment in COVID-19-positive ImmuneCODE repertoires, whereby public or cross-reactive TCRs were removed. Using the MIRA antigens, annotated TCRs were further analysed by specific ORF or by position within an ORF. Depth was the summed frequency of annotated unique rearrangements, while breadth was defined as annotated unique rearrangements over total unique productive rearrangements. Group comparisons of TCR breadth used two-sided Wilcoxon rank-sum tests. Sourced from immuneACCESS, this table was stored by TCRdb with only in-frame sequences that have V and J called. A share of the clones is absent; for the studies checked, an unresolved V gene accounts for under half, and the remainder has no known explanation. D and trimming were read from the DNA, whereas the V and J calls and clone size are those reported in that table. Recorded for this sample are hundreds of thousands of clones; 87% of them occurred a single time. Of the sample, about 3.5% falls within the top ten clones.

The sample's treatment or condition label is to be understood as: 19 received Ad26.COV2.S at low or high dose, single or two shots; roughly five received placebo; per-sample allocation not given. Repertoires of vaccine and placebo recipients were sequenced from samples taken on day 63 after the first injection. In Cohort 1b, roughly 25 adults aged 18-55 years were enrolled at a single site in Boston, USA, between 29 July and 7 August 2020. As a vaccine, Ad26.COV2.S was a replication-incompetent adenovirus type 26 vector that expressed a prefusion-stabilized SARS-CoV-2 spike protein derived from the original Wuhan strain. Counted from cysteine to phenylalanine, this CDR3 has 15 amino acids. Of all the DNA, just the CDR3 is kept, 45 bases in frame from base 1. The germline V gene specifies MNHEY as CDR1 and SVGAGI as CDR2. The germline ends are 13 bases apart after V is trimmed by 2 bases and J by 2 bases.

With regard to this clone: Its antigen remains undetermined. The record has no base qualities; no much larger clone is one base away.

Rearrangement joined TRBV6-5 to TRBJ2-7; TRBD2 is a weak D gene call, 7 bases matching. The TCR originated in a person between 18 and 65 years old who received the Ad26.COV2.S COVID-19 vaccine or a placebo. The sample in question was peripheral blood, obtained in a trial of Ad26.COV2.S vaccine versus placebo. In nucleotide form, the sequence is TGTGCCAGCAGTTACGGGGGGGCGAGGACCTACGAGCAGTACTTC. Its protein reads: CASSYGGARTYEQYF.